These T cell receptor beta chains were read from a single sample in a study of blood T cells in healthy people across ages. TCRdb processed the 5' RACE reads anew with MiXCR; each CDR3 protein has one entry. The sample records 700,000 to 900,000 distinct CDR3 sequences, less than 70% being singletons. The specimen was blood. The receptors originated from a man older than 75 in good health. The CDR3 runs from the conserved cysteine through the conserved F or W. A D gene is named only where the DNA matches it firmly. The size field is filled for only some rows; it gives once, few, many or a size class.

D	J	size	V	CDR3	DNA
TRBD1	TRBJ2-3	NA	TRBV29-1	CSVGTGDTQYF	TGCAGCGTGGGGACAGGAGATACGCAGTATTTT
TRBD2	TRBJ2-3	NA	TRBV3-1	CASSPPSGRRDTQYF	TGTGCCAGCAGCCCACCGAGCGGGAGAAGAGATACGCAGTATTTT
NA	TRBJ1-1	NA	TRBV24-1	CATSDDSRGKAFF	TGTGCCACCAGTGATGACAGCCGGGGTAAGGCTTTCTTT
TRBD1	TRBJ1-2	few	TRBV14	CASSARQGWGYGYTF	TGTGCCAGCAGCGCCCGACAGGGATGGGGCTATGGCTACACCTTC
TRBD1	TRBJ1-2	NA	TRBV28	CASSQGGGTNYGYTF	TGTGCCAGCAGTCAGGGGGGGGGCACAAACTATGGCTACACCTTC
TRBD2	TRBJ2-5	NA	TRBV4-3	CASSLGLAGGPVETQYF	TGCGCCAGCAGCCTCGGACTAGCGGGGGGGCCCGTAGAGACCCAGTACTTC
TRBD2	TRBJ2-3	NA	TRBV7-8	CASSEGVAGGGTDTQYF	TGTGCCAGCAGCGAAGGGGTAGCGGGAGGAGGAACAGATACGCAGTATTTT
TRBD1	TRBJ2-2	NA	TRBV9	CASSPTRTGLSAGELFF	TGTGCCAGCAGCCCGACCAGGACAGGGCTGAGCGCCGGGGAGCTGTTTTTT
TRBD1	TRBJ2-3	NA	TRBV7-2	CASSLAGQGGDTQYF	TGTGCCAGCAGCTTAGCTGGACAGGGTGGAGATACGCAGTATTTT
NA	TRBJ1-5	NA	TRBV6-1	CASSDDRINQPQHF	TGTGCCAGCAGTGACGACAGGATTAATCAGCCCCAGCATTTT
TRBD2	TRBJ2-1	NA	TRBV18	CASSQAGGPRNEQFF	TGTGCCAGCTCACAAGCGGGAGGGCCTAGGAATGAGCAGTTCTTC
NA	TRBJ2-6	once	TRBV20-1	CSASGGGLIGANVLTF	TGCAGTGCTAGTGGGGGTGGCTTGATCGGGGCCAACGTCCTGACTTTC
NA	TRBJ2-2	NA	TRBV12-5	CASDVQGNTGELFF	TGTGCTAGTGATGTACAGGGTAACACCGGGGAGCTGTTTTTT
TRBD2	TRBJ2-3	NA	TRBV9	CASNPSGGTDTQYF	TGTGCCAGCAACCCTAGCGGAGGCACAGATACGCAGTATTTT
NA	TRBJ2-3	many	TRBV20-1	CSARPTDTQYF	TGCAGTGCTCGCCCCACAGATACGCAGTATTTT
TRBD2	TRBJ2-1	NA	TRBV6-6	CASRGGTSGGYNEQFF	TGTGCCAGCAGGGGGGGGACTAGCGGGGGCTACAATGAGCAGTTCTTC
TRBD1	TRBJ1-1	NA	TRBV29-1	CSVEGRGPNTEAFF	TGCAGCGTTGAAGGCAGGGGGCCGAACACTGAAGCTTTCTTT
NA	TRBJ1-2	NA	TRBV11-2	CASSLGSLRQANYGYTF	TGTGCCAGCAGCTTAGGATCCCTGCGGCAAGCTAACTATGGCTACACCTTC
TRBD2	TRBJ2-7	NA	TRBV6-5	CASSYVTSGTYEQYF	TGTGCCAGCAGTTACGTTACTAGCGGGACGTACGAGCAGTACTTC
NA	TRBJ2-1	NA	TRBV10-1	CASITGRRRIGEQFF	TGCGCCAGCATAACCGGGAGAAGGCGAATCGGTGAGCAGTTCTTC
TRBD1	TRBJ2-1	NA	TRBV3-1	CASSHRQGEQFF	TGTGCCAGCAGCCACCGACAGGGAGAGCAGTTCTTC
TRBD1	TRBJ1-4	NA	TRBV6-1	CASSEEHRGGKLFF	TGTGCCAGCAGTGAGGAGCACAGGGGTGGAAAACTGTTTTTT
NA	TRBJ1-2	NA	TRBV5-1	CASSPGGLGGYTF	TGCGCCAGCAGCCCGGGGGGGCTGGGCGGCTACACCTTC
NA	TRBJ2-5	NA	TRBV2	CAGMGVEETQYF	TGTGCCGGGATGGGGGTTGAAGAGACCCAGTACTTC
TRBD1	TRBJ2-5	NA	TRBV12-3/TRBV12-4	CASSPGQGWYQETQYF	TGTGCCAGCAGCCCGGGACAGGGATGGTACCAAGAGACCCAGTACTTC
TRBD2	TRBJ2-5	NA	TRBV6-5	CASSTLAGGSQETQYF	TGTGCCAGCAGTACCCTAGCGGGAGGATCACAAGAGACCCAGTACTTC
TRBD1	TRBJ2-7	NA	TRBV28	CASSWGQSPSYEQYF	TGTGCCAGCAGTTGGGGACAGAGCCCGTCCTACGAGCAGTACTTC
NA	TRBJ1-5	many	TRBV7-9	CASSLDNQPQHF	TGTGCCAGCAGCTTAGACAATCAGCCCCAGCATTTT
NA	TRBJ2-5	NA	TRBV7-9	CASSFRAPGVETQYF	TGTGCCAGCAGCTTCCGGGCCCCCGGCGTCGAGACCCAGTACTTC
TRBD2	TRBJ2-3	NA	TRBV6-6	CAGSSGRDTQYF	TGTGCCGGGTCAAGCGGGAGGGATACGCAGTATTTT
NA	TRBJ2-4	NA	TRBV3-1	CASSQRELAKNIQYF	TGTGCCAGCAGCCAAAGGGAACTAGCCAAAAACATTCAGTACTTC
TRBD2	TRBJ2-1	few	TRBV2	CASSVPRTSINEQFF	TGTGCCAGCAGTGTACCGCGGACTAGTATAAATGAGCAGTTCTTC
NA	TRBJ1-5	NA	TRBV5-6	CASSLRRGDQPQHF	TGTGCCAGCAGCTTGAGGAGGGGTGATCAGCCCCAGCATTTT
NA	TRBJ2-7	few	TRBV7-6	CASSYSDRYEQYF	TGTGCCAGCAGCTACTCTGACCGATACGAGCAGTACTTC
TRBD1	TRBJ2-7	NA	TRBV29-1	CSVVGTGTYEQYF	TGCAGCGTTGTGGGGACAGGGACCTACGAGCAGTACTTC
TRBD2	TRBJ2-1	NA	TRBV20-1	CSARALGTSGRISYNEQFF	TGCAGTGCGCGCGCACTTGGGACTAGCGGGAGGATCTCCTACAATGAGCAGTTCTTC
TRBD2	TRBJ2-7	few	TRBV7-9	CASSPRPSLAGYSAYEQYF	TGTGCCAGCAGCCCCCGTCCTTCGCTAGCGGGCTACTCCGCCTACGAGCAGTACTTC
NA	TRBJ1-2	NA	TRBV3-1	CASSQVSNGGYTF	TGTGCCAGCAGCCAAGTTTCTAACGGTGGCTACACCTTC
NA	TRBJ2-1	NA	TRBV29-1	CSASPGSQADEQFF	TGCAGCGCCAGTCCGGGGAGCCAGGCCGATGAGCAGTTCTTC
NA	TRBJ2-5	few	TRBV6-2/TRBV6-3	CASRDARDIQETQYF	TGTGCCAGCAGAGACGCCCGGGACATCCAAGAGACCCAGTACTTC
TRBD2	TRBJ2-7	few	TRBV20-1	CSANSGTSVPYEQYF	TGCAGTGCTAACTCCGGGACTAGCGTCCCCTACGAGCAGTACTTC
NA	TRBJ1-2	NA	TRBV20-1	CSARDTGYGYTF	TGCAGTGCTAGGGACACAGGGTATGGCTACACCTTC
NA	TRBJ1-6	once	TRBV5-1	CASSSARQDSPLHF	TGCGCCAGCAGCTCTGCGCGACAGGACTCACCCCTCCACTTT
NA	TRBJ2-5	few	TRBV5-6	CASSLALTGAETQYF	TGTGCCAGCAGCTTGGCTTTGACGGGAGCAGAGACCCAGTACTTC